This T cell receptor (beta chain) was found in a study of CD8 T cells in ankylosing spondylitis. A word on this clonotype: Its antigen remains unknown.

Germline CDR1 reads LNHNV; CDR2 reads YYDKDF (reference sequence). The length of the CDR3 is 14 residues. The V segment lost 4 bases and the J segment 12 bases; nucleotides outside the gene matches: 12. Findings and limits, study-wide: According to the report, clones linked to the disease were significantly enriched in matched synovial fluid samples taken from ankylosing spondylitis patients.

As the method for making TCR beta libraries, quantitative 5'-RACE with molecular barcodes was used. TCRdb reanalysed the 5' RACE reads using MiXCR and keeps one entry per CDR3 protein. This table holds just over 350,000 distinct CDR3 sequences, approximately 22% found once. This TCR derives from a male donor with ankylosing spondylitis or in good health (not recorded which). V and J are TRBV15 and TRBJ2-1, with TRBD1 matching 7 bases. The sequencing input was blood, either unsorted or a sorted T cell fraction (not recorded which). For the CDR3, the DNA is TGTGCCACCAGCAAGGGACAGCTTACGCTCGGGCAGTTCTTC. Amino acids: CATSKGQLTLGQFF.